Listed below are T cell receptor beta chains from one sample, sequenced in a study of blood T cell repertoires in COVID-19. Libraries were prepared by immunoSEQ multiplex PCR; TCRdb keeps only in-frame clonotypes and omits some of them. Of 200,000 to 250,000 clones listed, around 84% are singletons. The sample consisted of peripheral blood. The origin of the receptors is a man aged 40-50 years with acute or convalescent COVID-19. CDR3s include the opening cysteine and the closing phenylalanine or tryptophan. A D gene is named only where the DNA matches it firmly. For some rows the clone size is stated as once, few or many, or as a class when expanded; others skip it.

d_call clone_size j_call v_call cdr3_aa cdr3_nt
. few TRBJ2-5 TRBV11-1 CASSFAGRAQETQYF TGTGCCAGCAGCTTCGCGGGGAGAGCGCAAGAGACCCAGTACTTC
. . TRBJ1-5 TRBV10-3 CAISEGQYSNQPQHF TGTGCCATCAGTGAGGGACAATATAGCAATCAGCCCCAGCATTTT
TRBD1 . TRBJ1-6 TRBV5-4 CASSLGQEYTLHF TGTGCCAGCAGCCTCGGACAGGAGTACACCCTCCACTTT
. . TRBJ1-1 TRBV2 CASSVSGVDTEAFF TGTGCCAGCAGCGTTAGCGGGGTCGACACTGAAGCTTTCTTT
. . TRBJ1-4 TRBV3-1/TRBV3-2 CASSQGDGYEKLFF TGTGCCAGCAGCCAAGGAGACGGGTATGAAAAACTGTTTTTT
TRBD2 . TRBJ2-3 TRBV5-1 CASSSGLAGATDTQYF TGCGCCAGCAGCTCGGGACTAGCGGGGGCCACAGATACGCAGTATTTT
TRBD1 many TRBJ1-2 TRBV25-1 CASSAFSGTGSGYGYTF TGTGCCAGCAGTGCCTTCTCCGGGACAGGGAGCGGGTATGGCTACACCTTC
TRBD1 . TRBJ2-7 TRBV5-8 CASSLATGGFYEQYF TGTGCCAGCAGCTTGGCTACAGGGGGTTTCTACGAGCAGTACTTC
. few TRBJ1-1 TRBV13 CASSRQVTEAFF TGTGCCAGCAGCCGACAGGTCACTGAAGCTTTCTTT
TRBD1 . TRBJ2-2 TRBV6-1 CASSVQTGGPRNTGELFF TGTGCCAGCAGTGTACAGACAGGGGGTCCCAGGAACACCGGGGAGCTGTTTTTT
. few TRBJ1-1 TRBV6-6 CASSLTGSEAFF TGTGCCAGCAGTCTCACAGGGTCTGAAGCTTTCTTT
. . TRBJ2-1 TRBV18 CASSPSLNNEQFF TGTGCCAGCTCACCTTCACTGAACAATGAGCAGTTCTTC
. . TRBJ1-6 TRBV14 CASSDTGSSYNSPLHF TGTGCCAGCAGCGATACAGGGAGCTCCTATAATTCACCCCTCCACTTT
. . TRBJ2-6 TRBV4-3 CASSQNLVHSGANVLTF TGCGCCAGCAGCCAGAACCTTGTACACTCTGGGGCCAACGTCCTGACTTTC
TRBD2 . TRBJ2-3 TRBV30 CAWSRLAGGPDTQYF TGTGCCTGGAGCCGACTAGCGGGGGGCCCGGATACGCAGTATTTT
. . TRBJ1-1 TRBV29-1 CSVARGNTEAFF TGCAGCGTGGCCAGGGGAAACACTGAAGCTTTCTTT
TRBD2 once TRBJ2-3 TRBV5-1 CASSLTSGGTDTQYF TGCGCCAGCAGCCTAACTAGCGGGGGCACAGATACGCAGTATTTT
TRBD2 . TRBJ2-7 TRBV6-6 CASGDSGGGYEQYF TGTGCCAGCGGTGATAGCGGGGGGGGGTACGAGCAGTACTTC
TRBD1 . TRBJ1-1 TRBV19 CASSPWGTANTEAFF TGTGCCAGTAGTCCATGGGGGACAGCGAACACTGAAGCTTTCTTT
TRBD2 . TRBJ2-2 TRBV14 CASSRFSGGYTGELFF TGTGCCAGCAGCCGGTTTAGCGGGGGGTACACCGGGGAGCTGTTTTTT
. once TRBJ1-6 TRBV5-1 CASSGIQGADSPLHF TGCGCCAGCAGCGGAATACAGGGTGCGGATTCACCCCTCCACTTT
TRBD1 . TRBJ1-2 TRBV19 CASSATDRGVEGYTF TGTGCCAGTAGTGCTACCGACAGGGGCGTGGAAGGCTACACCTTC
. . TRBJ2-2 TRBV5-1 CASSLVRSTGELFF TGCGCCAGCAGCTTGGTGAGGAGCACCGGGGAGCTGTTTTTT
. . TRBJ1-5 TRBV6-2/TRBV6-3 CASSYSADSNQPQHF TGTGCCAGCAGTTACTCGGCAGATAGCAATCAGCCCCAGCATTTT
TRBD1 . TRBJ1-2 TRBV19 CASSSRGQGYGYTF TGTGCCAGTAGTAGCAGGGGGCAGGGCTATGGCTACACCTTC
. . TRBJ1-1 TRBV9 CASSPFGEVNTEAFF TGTGCCAGCAGCCCATTTGGCGAGGTGAACACTGAAGCTTTCTTT
TRBD1 . TRBJ1-6 TRBV7-8 CASSRLVGQGSSPLHF TGTGCCAGCAGCCGGCTAGTAGGACAGGGAAGTTCACCCCTCCACTTT
. . TRBJ1-4 TRBV18 CASSPLPNTGNEKLFF TGTGCCAGCTCACCATTACCGAATACAGGGAATGAAAAACTGTTTTTT
TRBD1 . TRBJ2-7 TRBV18 CASSPGTASTNYEQYF TGTGCCAGCTCACCCGGGACAGCATCGACCAACTACGAGCAGTACTTC
. . TRBJ1-1 TRBV2 CASSGLGQLNTEAFF TGTGCCAGCAGCGGTCTAGGACAGTTGAACACTGAAGCTTTCTTT
. . TRBJ1-1 TRBV14 CASSQFYTGPMNTEAFF TGTGCCAGCAGCCAATTTTATACAGGACCCATGAACACTGAAGCTTTCTTT
TRBD1 . TRBJ2-1 TRBV12-5 CASGNDRGEQFF TGTGCTAGTGGTAACGACAGGGGTGAGCAGTTCTTC
. . TRBJ1-2 TRBV7-9 CASSFRVANYGYTF TGTGCCAGCAGCTTCAGGGTCGCTAACTATGGCTACACCTTC
TRBD2 . TRBJ2-3 TRBV10-2 CASSHPSGGTDTQYF TGCGCCAGCAGCCACCCTAGCGGGGGCACAGATACGCAGTATTTT